These 5 T cell receptor beta chains came from one sample sequenced in a study of PD-1 blockade in classical Hodgkin lymphoma. TCRdb's copy holds only in-frame clones and misses some; the assay was immunoSEQ multiplex PCR. The repertoire holds fewer than 100,000 clones, with 92% as singletons. Each patient relapsed following autologous stem cell transplantation, and prior brentuximab vedotin exposure differed. Sequencing was performed on peripheral blood mononuclear cells (PBMCs), taken at baseline. These receptor sequences come from a human donor with classical Hodgkin lymphoma.

A single count supports this clone. The chain joins TRBV5-1 to TRBJ2-3, with D perhaps matching TRBD2 (5 bases). The CDR3 contains 19 residues. Germline CDR1 is SGHRS and CDR2 is YFSETQ. Deletions cut 0 bases from V and 0 bases from J, with 20 bases between. The CDR3 coding sequence is TGCGCCAGCAGCTTGGGGTTAGCGCACGCACCCTCTAGCACAGATACGCAGTATTTT. Translated, it gives CASSLGLAHAPSSTDTQYF.

The chain joins TRBV12-5 to TRBJ1-1, with 8 bases fitting TRBD1. This CDR3 contains 14 residues. From germline, CDR1 is LGHNT and CDR2 FRNRAP. Trimming took 6 bases from V and 6 from J; bases not matched to a gene: 9. The CDR3 spells CASGYTGGPSEAFF. The DNA for the CDR3 is TGTGCTAGTGGATATACAGGGGGACCATCTGAAGCTTTCTTT.

Concerning this clone itself: Other DNA sequences in the same sample also yield this CDR3. CDR3 sequence reads: CASSLRGGRELFF. For the CDR3, the DNA is TGTGCCAGCAGTTTACGCGGGGGCAGGGAGCTGTTTTTT. The chain has TRBV27 and TRBJ2-2, with a possible D match to TRBD2 (7 bases). The CDR3 is made up of 13 amino acids. CDR1 and CDR2 (germline): MNHEY, SMNVEV (reference sequence). Trimming stripped 2 bases from V and 9 bases from J, with 10 bases between.

DNA for the CDR3: TGCGCCAGCGGGACAGAACCTTTAGGAGCCTACACCTTC. This encodes CASGTEPLGAYTF. V is TRBV10-1 and J is TRBJ1-2; TRBD1 agrees at 7 bases. Germline V gene lookup returns CDR1 WNHNN and CDR2 SYGVQD (reference sequence). CDR3 length: 13 residues. Trimming took 8 bases from V and 10 from J; bases not matched to a gene: 13.

This clone was counted only a few times. The rearrangement links TRBV19 to TRBJ1-2; D gene ambiguous. This CDR3 is built from 13 residues. V was cut by 0 bases and J by 4 bases, with 6 bases left in between. Per the germline V gene, CDR1 is LNHDA and CDR2 is SQIVND (reference sequence). In DNA, the CDR3 is TGTGCCAGTAGTATAGACCCAAGCTATGGCTACACCTTC. This codes for CASSIDPSYGYTF.